What follows are 4 T cell receptor beta chains derived from one specimen sequenced in a study of identical twins. TCRdb reprocessed the 5' RACE reads with MiXCR, giving one entry per CDR3 protein. The sample has some 570,000 distinct CDR3 sequences; around 20% are singletons. The same specimen was also included in a second study, on yellow fever vaccine responses in identical twins.

What was sequenced was CD4+ T cells sorted from blood. The receptors were gathered from a woman under 30 in good health.

The rearrangement joins TRBV11-2 to TRBJ2-2; the match to TRBD1 covers 7 bases. Unmatched junction bases numbered 8, after V lost 0 bases and J lost 4 bases. Looked up from germline, CDR1 is SGHAT and CDR2 is FQNNGV. The CDR3 has 17 amino acids. The CDR3 reads CASSLDIAQGSTGELFF. The DNA of the CDR3 is TGTGCCAGCAGCTTAGATATCGCACAGGGGAGCACCGGGGAGCTGTTTTTT.

CDR3 coding DNA: TGTGCCAGCAGTTTATTTGAGGGAGCGGACGAGCAGTACTTC. Translation gives CASSLFEGADEQYF. The chain combines TRBV28 with TRBJ2-7; D might be TRBD2 (5 bases). V was cut by 1 base and J by 5 bases, with 12 bases left in between. Germline CDR1 and CDR2: MDHEN and SYDVKM. The CDR3 has 14 amino acids.

This clonotype was found a few times. The chain carries TRBV29-1 and TRBJ1-2; TRBD1 is a possible D gene (6 bases). V was trimmed by 1 base and J by 4 bases, leaving 13 bases between them. This CDR3 region has 14 residues. Per germline, CDR1 SQVTM and CDR2 ANQGSEA. The CDR3 bases are TGCAGCGTTGAAGCGCCTTACAGGGTCTATGGCTACACCTTC. This sequence encodes CSVEAPYRVYGYTF.

J is TRBJ2-3 and V is TRBV3-1; TRBD1 agrees at 8 bases. CDR1 is LGHDT, CDR2 YNNKEL, per germline (reference sequence). The CDR3 totals 14 residues. The V gene end was trimmed by 0 bases and the J gene end by 6 bases; junction bases not matched to a gene: 2. CDR3 protein: CASSQDYRGDTQYF. CDR3 in DNA: TGTGCCAGCAGCCAAGACTACAGGGGGGATACGCAGTATTTT.